A selection of T cell receptor beta chains follows, all from one sample in a study of blood T cells in healthy people across ages. TCRdb reprocessed the 5' RACE reads with MiXCR, giving one entry per CDR3 protein. Counted here are around 1,500,000 distinct CDR3 sequences, around 39% occurring once; the ten biggest clones make up 7.9%. The sequenced sample was blood. These receptors were taken from a woman under 30 in good health. CDR3s include the opening cysteine and the closing phenylalanine or tryptophan.

v_gene	j_gene	CDR3aa
TRBV20-1	TRBJ2-3	CSARLAGVGDTQYF
TRBV11-1	TRBJ2-2	CASRADYTGELFF
TRBV5-6	TRBJ2-3	CASTPGGRTDTQYF
TRBV7-2	TRBJ2-7	CATRDRLYEQYF
TRBV21-1	TRBJ2-1	CASSKRLAGGTDNEQFF
TRBV5-1	.	CASSSRTGTGVYEQYF
TRBV2	TRBJ2-2	CASSSHGNTGELFF
TRBV27	TRBJ1-4	CASRSGTDEKLFF
TRBV5-1	TRBJ2-3	CASSLGLVVDTDTQYF
TRBV5-1	TRBJ1-1	CASSLAGSPTEAFF
TRBV3-1	TRBJ2-7	CASSTSGQHSYEQYF
TRBV20-1	TRBJ1-3	CSARDSVNSGNTIYF
TRBV3-1	TRBJ2-1	CASSPYSGGDSSYNEQFF
TRBV14	TRBJ2-6	CASSLSGVSGANVLTF
TRBV11-2	TRBJ2-1	CASRIESGVRQFF
TRBV20-1	TRBJ2-2	CSARGVGGGELFF